This T cell receptor beta chain was sequenced during a study of identifying expanded T cells in peripheral blood. With respect to this clone: Antigen unknown.

Using immunoSEQ multiplex PCR, the repertoire was profiled, and TCRdb retains in-frame clones only, with some absent. Found here are 100,000 to 150,000 clones, approximately 86% of them singletons; the top ten hold approximately 8.9%. Germline V lookup: CDR1 SGHRS, CDR2 YFSETQ. The V and J ends lost 4 bases and 4 bases respectively, with 14 bases between them. CDR3 length: 14 residues. Study-wide findings and caveats: Differentially abundant clones: around 1.1 between replicates, about 16 at about two weeks, under 25 at four. Across healthy donors, higher total template counts meant significantly greater roughly two-week count variance.

Healthy donors had no documented immune events, such as infections, while sampled. The TCR was taken from a person aged 18 to 75 in good health. The sequenced material came from blood. V and J are TRBV5-1 and TRBJ1-1; D is ambiguous. The CDR3 DNA follows: TGCGCCAGCAGCGTGGACTATAGGGCCACTGAAGCTTTCTTT. Its translation: CASSVDYRATEAFF.